The present TCR beta chain was sequenced within a study of blood T cell repertoires in COVID-19. Across the study: Sources were T cells, B-cell-depleted T cells, or PBMCs; the material itself was cDNA or gDNA.

Authors' processing steps: Amplification of reference gene primers provided the estimated nucleated cell counts. Assay: immunoSEQ multiplex PCR; the TCRdb copy retains only in-frame clones and omits some. V and J calls and clone size are copied from that table; D and trimming were computed from the DNA. The table has about 150,000 clones, roughly 86% seen once. This clone has more than one count but fewer than ten. CDR1 is SGHAT and CDR2 is FQNNGV in the germline V gene. The CDR3 sequence is 14 residues long. Losses at the gene ends were 5 bases for V and 9 bases for J; bases not matched to a gene: 7.

The sequenced sample was peripheral blood. The chain links TRBV11-2 to TRBJ2-7, with 13 bases identical to TRBD2. The source of this sequence is a man aged 50 to 60 with active or convalescent COVID-19. The CDR3 bases are TGTGCCAGCAGCGTGGGACTAGCGGGACGGGTGCAGTACTTC. Protein: CASSVGLAGRVQYF.